The 29 T cell receptor beta chains given below trace back to one sample, sequenced in a study of cytomegalovirus exposure and HLA in healthy donors. The PCR used 60 Vbeta and 13 Jbeta primers. TCRdb keeps only in-frame clones here, not all; method: immunoSEQ multiplex PCR. The sample contains 150,000 or so clones, under 80% of which appear only once. The sequenced material came from PBMCs. These receptors all stem from a human donor in good health.

This clone was seen more than once but under ten times. This chain joins TRBV15 and TRBJ1-1; 7 bases agree with TRBD1. The CDR3 sequence is 13 residues long. The V gene end was trimmed by 8 bases and the J gene end by 2 bases; junction bases not matched to a gene: 5. Germline loops: CDR1 LNHNV, CDR2 YYDKDF (reference sequence). The CDR3 DNA follows: TGTGCCACCTCGGGACAGCAAAACACTGAAGCTTTCTTT. Encoded protein: CATSGQQNTEAFF.

This clone was seen a few times. Its ends do not fully match the called genes, so a read error is possible. The J gene is TRBJ1-2, the V gene TRBV7-9; tentatively, D is TRBD1 (6 bases). The CDR3 has 12 amino acids. Germline-derived CDR1 and CDR2 are SEHNR and FQNEAQ (reference sequence). The CDR3 nucleotides are TGTTCCAGCCGAGGGGGTGGGTCTGGCTACACCTTC. Residues: CSSRGGGSGYTF.

The chain carries TRBV7-2 and TRBJ2-3, with 7 bases that match TRBD1. There are 16 residues in the CDR3. Germline assignment: CDR1 SGHTA and CDR2 FQGNSA. V lost 3 bases to trimming and J lost 0 bases; unmatched junction nucleotides: 6. CDR3 sequence (DNA): TGTGCCAGCAGCTTTCGGGACAGCCCTAGCACAGATACGCAGTATTTT. This codes for CASSFRDSPSTDTQYF.

The chain uses TRBV5-6 and TRBJ2-7, with 9 nucleotides matching TRBD2. Per germline, CDR1 SGHDT and CDR2 YYEEEE. The CDR3 consists of 17 residues. V lost 4 bases, J lost 2 bases, and 13 bases stayed unmatched. The CDR3 loop reads CASSGYPLGGGAYEQYF. The CDR3 DNA follows: TGTGCCAGCAGCGGCTATCCCCTCGGCGGGGGGGCCTACGAGCAGTACTTC.

The chain uses TRBV29-1 and TRBJ2-7, with 13 bases identical to TRBD2. CDR3 length: 14 amino acids. V shed 3 bases, J shed 5 bases, and the junction held 4 bases outside the gene matches. In germline, CDR1 is SQVTM, CDR2 ANQGSEA. Here the CDR3 reads CSVDTGTSGDEQYF. The CDR3 coding sequence is TGCAGCGTTGATACCGGGACTAGCGGGGACGAGCAGTACTTC.

The count of this clone is one. The rearrangement links TRBV5-6 to TRBJ2-1; tentatively, D is TRBD1 (6 bases). Per the germline V gene, CDR1 is SGHDT and CDR2 is YYEEEE. V lost 2 bases and J 6 bases, leaving 9 bases between the germline ends. The CDR3 extends over 13 amino acids. CDR3 loop: CASSFGGLNEQFF. The CDR3 nucleotides are TGTGCCAGCAGCTTTGGGGGCCTCAATGAGCAGTTCTTC.

The chain joins TRBV6-1 to TRBJ1-1; D may be TRBD1 (6 bases). The CDR3 runs 15 residues. CDR1 is MNHNS, CDR2 SASEGT, per germline. V lost 6 bases to trimming and J lost 1 base, with 15 bases between them. As DNA, the CDR3 is TGTGCCAGCAGGCGATGGGACACCTCGAACACTGAAGCTTTCTTT. It is translated as CASRRWDTSNTEAFF.

This clone was recorded only once. The rearrangement links TRBV6-6 to TRBJ2-3, with TRBD2 matching 8 bases. Germline CDR1 and CDR2: MNHNY and SVGAGI (reference sequence). V dropped 2 bases and J dropped 3; count of bases not matched to a gene: 4. This CDR3 is 15 amino acids long. For the CDR3, the DNA is TGTGCCAGCAGTTACCGGGGGGGGAGGACAGATACGCAGTATTTT. Protein sequence: CASSYRGGRTDTQYF.

This chain links TRBV12-2 with TRBJ2-7; the table's TRBD2 call for D was not verified on the DNA. TRBV12-2 is deemed a pseudogene. This CDR3 comprises 15 residues. The CDR3, as DNA: TGTGCAAGTCGCCCGGGCGGGGAGAGCTCCTACGAGCAGTACTTC. It codes for CASRPGGESSYEQYF.

V is TRBV19 and J is TRBJ2-3, with D possibly matching TRBD2 (6 bases). The germline V gene has CDR1 LNHDA and CDR2 SQIVND (reference sequence). The CDR3 extends over 14 amino acids. The V end lost 10 bases, the J end lost 0 bases, and 14 bases lay between the germline ends. The CDR3 nucleotides read TGTGCCACCGCGGGACTTGCTAGCACAGATACGCAGTATTTT. Its translation: CATAGLASTDTQYF.

V gene TRBV10-2 combines with J gene TRBJ2-1; 14 nucleotides line up with TRBD2. The CDR3 totals 13 residues. CDR1 is WSHSY and CDR2 is SAAADI in the germline V gene. Trimming cost V 9 bases and J 8 bases; bases outside gene matches: 3. The CDR3 is CASGTSGGYEQFF. The CDR3 DNA is TGCGCCAGTGGGACTAGCGGGGGTTATGAGCAGTTCTTC.

DNA of the CDR3: TGTGCCAGCAGACCAGGGGGTTCGCCCTATAATTCACCCCTCCACTTT. It encodes CASRPGGSPYNSPLHF. This chain connects TRBV27 to TRBJ1-6, with 7 bases matching TRBD1. The V gene end was trimmed by 6 bases and the J gene end by 2 bases; junction bases not matched to a gene: 7. The CDR3 has 16 residues. Germline lookup yields CDR1 MNHEY and CDR2 SMNVEV (reference sequence).

The chain employs TRBV5-4 and TRBJ2-1, with D possibly matching TRBD1 (5 bases). The length of the CDR3 is 13 residues. Germline V gives CDR1 SGHNT, CDR2 YYREEE (reference sequence). Trimming pared 5 bases from V and 7 bases from J, leaving 13 bases between. In DNA, the CDR3 is TGTGCCAGCAGAGCAGGGATGAAAAATGAGCAGTTCTTC. Translating gives CASRAGMKNEQFF.

This chain links TRBV27 with TRBJ2-7, with D possibly matching TRBD2 (5 bases). The germline V gene has CDR1 MNHEY and CDR2 SMNVEV (reference sequence). The V gene lost 5 bases and the J gene lost 0 bases, with 14 bases spanning the gap. This CDR3 contains 15 residues. The CDR3 here is CASSALGLNSYEQYF. As DNA, the CDR3 is TGTGCCAGCAGTGCTCTAGGACTGAACTCCTACGAGCAGTACTTC.

The chain links TRBV10-2 to TRBJ2-3, with D uncertain. Germline CDR1 and CDR2: WSHSY and SAAADI. The CDR3 contains 12 residues. Trimming shortened V by 3 bases and J by 4 bases, and 5 bases separated the two germline ends. The CDR3 bases are TGCGCCAGCAGTGATCAGTCAGATACGCAGTATTTT. Translated, it gives CASSDQSDTQYF.

J is TRBJ1-1 and V is TRBV6-1; a possible D gene is TRBD1 (6 bases). The CDR3 is made up of 15 amino acids. Germline V lookup: CDR1 MNHNS, CDR2 SASEGT. Trimming took off 9 bases at V and 6 bases at J, with 23 bases between the two ends. Written as DNA, the CDR3 is TGTGCCAGTCAATCAGGGGCGTCAGGGTCGGCTGAAGCTTTCTTT. Residues: CASQSGASGSAEAFF.

The V and J genes are TRBV6-6 and TRBJ1-2; D uncertain. Trimming removed 0 bases at V and 4 bases at J, with 6 bases between. CDR3 size: 13 residues. Germline-derived CDR1 and CDR2 are MNHNY and SVGAGI (reference sequence). DNA for the CDR3: TGTGCCAGCAGTTACTCGCCCAGCTATGGCTACACCTTC. The encoded protein is CASSYSPSYGYTF.

The chain uses TRBV5-4 and TRBJ2-3; TRBD2 aligns across 12 bases. CDR1 is SGHNT and CDR2 is YYREEE in the germline V gene (reference sequence). The CDR3 sequence is 16 residues long. J lost 5 bases, V lost 4 bases, and 8 bases had no gene match. This chain's CDR3 is CASSPPLAGGRDTQYF. CDR3 nucleotide sequence: TGTGCCAGCAGCCCACCACTAGCGGGGGGACGAGATACGCAGTATTTT.

This clone was seen a few times. The chain carries TRBV4-3 and TRBJ1-2, with 11 bases matching TRBD1. CDR1 and CDR2 (germline): LGHNA, YSLEER. This CDR3 contains 18 residues. With 0 bases clipped from V and 2 bases from J, the junction kept 8 bases outside the gene matches. The CDR3 DNA is TGCGCCAGCAGCCAAGATTACTCAGGGACAGGGGGAAACTATGGCTACACCTTC. Protein sequence: CASSQDYSGTGGNYGYTF.

This clone was detected only once. The V gene is TRBV19, the J gene TRBJ1-4; weak D call: TRBD1 (5 bases). Germline CDR1 is LNHDA and CDR2 is SQIVND (reference sequence). The CDR3 length is 14 residues. With 5 bases removed from V and 6 bases from J, the gap between germline ends came to 13 bases. The chain's CDR3 is CASSQTEIDEKLFF. CDR3 in DNA: TGTGCCAGTAGTCAGACAGAGATAGATGAAAAACTGTTTTTT.

This chain joins TRBV6-1 and TRBJ1-2; 8 positions agree with TRBD1. The CDR3 has 15 amino acids. V was pared by 6 bases and J by 3 bases, with 9 bases of the junction left unmatched. Germline CDR1 MNHNS, CDR2 SASEGT. In DNA, the CDR3 is TGTGCCAGCAGCCCCCGGACAGGGAATGACTATGGCTACACCTTC. It specifies CASSPRTGNDYGYTF.

The rearrangement links TRBV10-3 to TRBJ1-2; 7 bases align to TRBD1. Germline V gene sequence: CDR1 ENHRY, CDR2 SYGVKD. This CDR3 is built from 15 residues. V shed 3 bases, J shed 3 bases, and the junction held 7 bases outside the gene matches. CDR3 in amino acids: CAISEEGGGHYGYTF. The CDR3 DNA follows: TGTGCCATCAGTGAAGAAGGGGGCGGGCACTATGGCTACACCTTC.

This clone was counted only a few times. V is TRBV15 and J is TRBJ1-1; possibly TRBD1 for D (6 bases). Germline assignment: CDR1 LNHNV and CDR2 YYDKDF (reference sequence). The CDR3 runs 14 residues. V dropped 3 bases and J dropped 5 bases, with 13 bases sitting between them. Here the CDR3 DNA reads TGTGCCACCAGCAGGGCAGGGGCTGGTACTGAAGCTTTCTTT. This translates into CATSRAGAGTEAFF.

This chain joins TRBV4-1 and TRBJ1-1, with TRBD1 identical over 7 bases. Trimming removed 0 bases from V and 8 bases from J; junction bases left unmatched: 6. The germline V gene encodes CDR1 MGHRA and CDR2 YSYEKL. The CDR3 is 14 amino acids. Here the CDR3 reads CASSQEDRDDEAFF. DNA for the CDR3: TGCGCCAGCAGCCAAGAAGACAGGGACGACGAAGCTTTCTTT.

This chain uses TRBV15 with TRBJ1-3, with 7 positions matching TRBD1. This CDR3 region has 16 residues. The trim removed 0 bases at V and 2 bases at J, leaving 4 bases unmatched. Germline assignment: CDR1 LNHNV and CDR2 YYDKDF (reference sequence). DNA of the CDR3: TGTGCCACCAGCAGAGATAAGGGGGCAGCTGGAAACACCATATATTTT. Encoded protein: CATSRDKGAAGNTIYF.

The chain couples TRBV5-4 to TRBJ2-7; 7 bases are shared with TRBD1. This CDR3 has 15 amino acids. The V and J ends lost 0 bases and 4 bases, in that order; junction bases with no gene match: 7. The germline CDR1 and CDR2 sequences are SGHNT and YYREEE (reference sequence). This chain's CDR3 is CASSLGRGQGYEQYF. CDR3 DNA: TGTGCCAGCAGCTTGGGTAGGGGGCAGGGTTACGAGCAGTACTTC.

J is TRBJ1-6 and V is TRBV7-2; TRBD1 might be the D (5 bases). The germline V gene has CDR1 SGHTA and CDR2 FQGNSA. V was pared by 1 base and J by 7 bases, with 11 bases between. The CDR3 is 15 residues long. The CDR3 coding sequence is TGTGCCAGCAGCTTAGTCGGGGGAGGCAATTCACCCCTCCACTTT. It encodes CASSLVGGGNSPLHF.

The CDR3 loop reads CASSSIAGNTIYF. The CDR3, as DNA: TGTGCCAGCAGTTCGATAGCTGGAAACACCATATATTTT. J is TRBJ1-3 and V is TRBV28; D is uncertain. V was shortened by 4 bases and J by 2 bases, with 6 bases between the two germline ends. CDR3 length equals 13 residues. Germline loops: CDR1 MDHEN, CDR2 SYDVKM.

The chain employs TRBV4-3 and TRBJ2-7, with 7 bases fitting TRBD2. The ends lost 4 bases at V and 4 bases at J; junction bases unmatched: 10. The germline V gene has CDR1 LGHNA and CDR2 YSLEER. This CDR3 is 15 amino acids long. The CDR3 DNA reads TGCGCCAGCAGCCCCCGACTAGCAGGGTCTTACGAGCAGTACTTC. Translating gives CASSPRLAGSYEQYF.